This record concerns one TCR beta chain sequence. This sample is part of a study of blood T cell repertoires in COVID-19. About the research overall: Samples taken during acute and convalescent COVID-19 were collected in the United States, Italy and Spain.

Germline trimming cut 7 bases from V and 3 bases from J; bases unmatched to any gene: 1. Germline loops: CDR1 GTSNPN, CDR2 SVGIG (reference sequence). This CDR3 contains 12 residues. Per the study methods: Quantification of nucleated cells was approximated via reference gene primer amplification. Sequenced by immunoSEQ multiplex PCR; TCRdb stores in-frame clones only, minus some. V, J and clone size derive from that table, while D and trimming were established from the DNA sequence. The table includes 100,000 to 150,000 clones, around nine tenths detected once. Material for sequencing was peripheral blood. This TCR was recovered from a woman in her forties or fifties with acute or convalescent COVID-19. The V call is TRBV30, the J call TRBJ2-1; 9 bases align to TRBD1. CDR3 nucleotides: TGTGCCTTGACAGGGGGCTACAATGAGCAGTTCTTC. Its translation: CALTGGYNEQFF.